This T cell receptor beta chain was sequenced in a study of blood T cell repertoires in COVID-19. Looking at the study overall: Researchers got acute and convalescent COVID-19 samples from the United States, Italy and Spain.

V lost 1 base to trimming and J lost 7 bases, with 4 bases between them. Germline V gene lookup returns CDR1 LGHDT and CDR2 YNNKEL (reference sequence). CDR3 length: 11 residues. This table comes from immunoSEQ multiplex PCR, and its TCRdb copy is limited to in-frame clones, with some not included. The data show approximately 50,000 clones, with around 88% seen just once and around 4.9% held by the top ten. The TCR was taken from a human donor in a cohort sampled during active COVID-19. The rearrangement joins TRBV3-1 (or the pseudogene TRBV3-2) to TRBJ1-2; no firm D call. Material for sequencing was peripheral blood. The DNA for the CDR3 is TGTGCCAGCAGCCAAGCTAGTGGCTACACCTTC. It translates to CASSQASGYTF.